This T cell receptor (beta chain) came from a study of CD8+CD57+ T cells in acquired aplastic anemia. On the study more broadly: Yields of DNA that came from sorted CD4+ and CD8+ cells averaged about 3.3 ug. An average of roughly 11 million reads for CD4+ cells was obtained from healthy donors.

TCR beta VDJ and CDR3 profiles were obtained from a genomic DNA template. TCRdb re-derived calls from the reads in MiXCR, one entry per CDR3 protein. The top ten hold 4% of the sample, which has 400,000 to 450,000 distinct CDR3 sequences, around 68% seen once. Overall study results and limits: Researchers report that about 28 CD8+ CDR3 sequences appeared in both patients and controls. A significant difference in CD8+ Simpson's diversity between patients and controls was not found.

This clonotype was observed at least ten times. Its target is unknown. An end of the junction does not agree with germline; a read error may underlie this. CDR1 SGHTA and CDR2 FQGNSA come from the germline V gene. This CDR3 spans 14 amino acids. The sample taken for sequencing was sorted CD4+, CD8+, or CD8+CD57+ T cells (not recorded which) from PBMCs. This chain uses TRBV7-2 with TRBJ1-1, with TRBD1 matching over 7 bases. This clonotype was sampled from a human donor in good health, serving as a control. This chain's CDR3 is CASSLAAGGTEAFF. DNA for the CDR3: TGCGCCAGCAGCTTGGCCGCAGGGGGCACTGAAGCTTTCTTT.